This T cell receptor beta chain was observed in a study of shared clonotypes between healthy human individuals. As for the study in general: Serving as donors were a couple of women and a few men, whose ages spanned 18 to 49.

The CDR3 consists of 11 residues. The germline V gene has CDR1 SNHLY and CDR2 FYNNEI. The ends were cut back, 6 bases at V and 5 bases at J, with 7 bases in the middle. At deep level, the assay was performed. Clones were sequenced by immunoSEQ multiplex PCR, and TCRdb holds only the in-frame ones, with some missing. The sample shows under 1 million clones, almost 95% of them seen only once. Cells designated naive CD8 were CD45RO-negative and were positively selected for CCR7, with terminally differentiated effector memory CD45RA+ cells excluded. Only Caucasian adults living in Nashville, Tennessee made up the donor group.

The sample consisted of naive CD8+ T cells sorted from blood. The chain joins TRBV2 to TRBJ2-5, with D unclear. This TCR was sampled from a man aged 25-45 years in good health. CDR3 sequence reads: CASRAMETQYF. The CDR3 coding sequence is TGTGCCAGCAGGGCGATGGAGACCCAGTACTTC.